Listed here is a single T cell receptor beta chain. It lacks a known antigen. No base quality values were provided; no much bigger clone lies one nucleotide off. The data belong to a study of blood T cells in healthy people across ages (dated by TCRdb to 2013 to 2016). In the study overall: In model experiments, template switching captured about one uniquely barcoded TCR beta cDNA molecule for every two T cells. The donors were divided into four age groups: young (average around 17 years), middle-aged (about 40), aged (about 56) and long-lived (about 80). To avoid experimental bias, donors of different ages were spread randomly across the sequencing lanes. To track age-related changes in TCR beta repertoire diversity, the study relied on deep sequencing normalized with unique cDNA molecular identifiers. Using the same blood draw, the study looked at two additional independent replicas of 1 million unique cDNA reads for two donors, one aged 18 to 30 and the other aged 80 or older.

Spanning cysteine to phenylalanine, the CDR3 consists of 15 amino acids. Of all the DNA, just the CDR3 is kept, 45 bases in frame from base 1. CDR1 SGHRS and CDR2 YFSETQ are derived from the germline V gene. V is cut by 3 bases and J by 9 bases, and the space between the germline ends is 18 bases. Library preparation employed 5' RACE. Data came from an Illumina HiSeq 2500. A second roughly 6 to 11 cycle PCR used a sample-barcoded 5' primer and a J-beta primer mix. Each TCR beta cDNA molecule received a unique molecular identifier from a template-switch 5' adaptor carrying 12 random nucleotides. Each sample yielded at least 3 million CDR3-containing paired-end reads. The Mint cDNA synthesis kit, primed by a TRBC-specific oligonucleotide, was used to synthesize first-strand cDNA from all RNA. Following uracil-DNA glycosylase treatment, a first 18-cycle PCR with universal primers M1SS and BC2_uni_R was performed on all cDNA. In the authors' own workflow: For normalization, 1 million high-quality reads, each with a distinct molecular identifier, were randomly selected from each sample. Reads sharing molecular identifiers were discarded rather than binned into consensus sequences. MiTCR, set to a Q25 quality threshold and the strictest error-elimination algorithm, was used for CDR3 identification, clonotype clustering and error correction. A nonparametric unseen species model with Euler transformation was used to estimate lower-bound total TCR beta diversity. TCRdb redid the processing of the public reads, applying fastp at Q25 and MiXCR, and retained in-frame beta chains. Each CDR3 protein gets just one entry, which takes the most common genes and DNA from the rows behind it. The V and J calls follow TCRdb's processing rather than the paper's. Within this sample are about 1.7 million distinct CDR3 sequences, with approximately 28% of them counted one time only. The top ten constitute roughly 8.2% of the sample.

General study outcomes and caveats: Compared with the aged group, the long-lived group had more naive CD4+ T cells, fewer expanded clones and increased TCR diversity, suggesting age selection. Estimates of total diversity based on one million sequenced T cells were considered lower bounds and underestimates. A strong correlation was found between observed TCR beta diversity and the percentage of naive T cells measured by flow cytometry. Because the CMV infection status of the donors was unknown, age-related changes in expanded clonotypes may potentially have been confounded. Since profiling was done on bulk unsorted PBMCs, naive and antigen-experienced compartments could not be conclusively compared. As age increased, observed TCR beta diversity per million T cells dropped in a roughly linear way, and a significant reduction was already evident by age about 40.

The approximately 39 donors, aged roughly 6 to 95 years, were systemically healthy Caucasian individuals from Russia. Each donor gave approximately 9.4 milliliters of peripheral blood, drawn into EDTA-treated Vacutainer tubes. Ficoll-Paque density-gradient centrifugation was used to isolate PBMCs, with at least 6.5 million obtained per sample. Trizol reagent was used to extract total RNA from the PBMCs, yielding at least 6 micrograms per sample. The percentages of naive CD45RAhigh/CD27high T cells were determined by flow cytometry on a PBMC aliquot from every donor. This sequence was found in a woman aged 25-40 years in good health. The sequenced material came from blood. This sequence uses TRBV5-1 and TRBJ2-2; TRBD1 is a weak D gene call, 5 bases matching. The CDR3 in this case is CASSSTQGFNRELFF. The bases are TGCGCCAGCAGCTCTACTCAGGGATTCAACCGGGAGCTGTTTTTT.